This entry lists 27 T cell receptor beta chains sequenced from one sample in a study of blood T cell repertoires in COVID-19. The data were produced by immunoSEQ multiplex PCR, yet TCRdb's version contains in-frame clones alone and is incomplete. The sample contains under 350,000 clones, 80% to 90% of which appear only once. The sample consisted of PBMCs or T cells enriched from blood (not recorded which). All receptors come from a middle-aged woman with acute COVID-19.

V gene TRBV28 combines with J gene TRBJ2-1, with no clear D. Germline V gives CDR1 MDHEN, CDR2 SYDVKM. The CDR3 has 12 residues. V was trimmed by 1 base and J by 9 bases, leaving 7 bases between them. CDR3 sequence reads: CASSLFPSEQFF. The CDR3 coding sequence is TGTGCCAGCAGTTTATTCCCATCTGAGCAGTTCTTC.

This clone was counted once. The chain's CDR3 is CASSFGGSKPGELFF. The CDR3 coding sequence is TGCGCCAGCAGTTTCGGCGGGAGTAAACCCGGGGAGCTGTTTTTT. The V and J genes are TRBV5-1 and TRBJ2-2, with 7 nucleotides matching TRBD2. CDR1 is SGHRS, CDR2 YFSETQ, per germline. The J segment lost 6 bases and the V segment lost 5 bases, leaving 10 bases of the junction unmatched. This CDR3 is built from 15 residues. The variable domain in full, completed from reference TRBV5-1 and TRBJ2-2, reads KAGVTQTPRYLIKTRGQQVTLSCSPISGHRSVSWYQQTPGQGLQFLFEYFSETQRNKGNFPGRFSGRQFSNSRSEMNVSTLELGDSALYLCASSFGGSKPGELFFGEGSRLTVL.

The genes are TRBV3-1 (or the pseudogene TRBV3-2) and TRBJ1-3, with TRBD1 as a possible D gene (6 bases). CDR3 size: 16 residues. Trimming shortened V by 2 bases and J by 7 bases, and 18 bases separated the two germline ends. CDR1 and CDR2 from the germline V gene are LGHDT and YNNKEL (reference sequence). The CDR3 sequence: CASSQISKGVVNTIYF. For the CDR3, the DNA is TGTGCCAGCAGCCAAATTTCTAAGGGGGTTGTTAACACCATATATTTT.

The chain uses TRBV5-4 and TRBJ2-7, with no clear D. Germline V gene data show CDR1 as SGHNT and CDR2 as YYREEE (reference sequence). This CDR3 comprises 16 residues. Trimming left V 4 bases short and J 0 bases short, with 17 bases between. CDR3 DNA sequence: TGTGCCAGCAGCAAAGCGCCCGGGTCCCTCTCCTACGAGCAGTACTTC. Translation: CASSKAPGSLSYEQYF.

This rearrangement joins TRBV12-5 to TRBJ2-1; possibly TRBD2 for D (5 bases). V was shortened by 4 bases and J by 9 bases, with 16 bases between the two germline ends. Per the germline V gene, CDR1 is LGHNT and CDR2 is FRNRAP. The CDR3 has 14 amino acids. The CDR3 protein is CASGSSLAMGEQFF. The CDR3 DNA reads TGTGCTAGTGGTTCCAGCCTAGCTATGGGTGAGCAGTTCTTC.

This sequence joins TRBV4-1 and TRBJ1-6, with 12 bases matching TRBD1. This CDR3 is 16 amino acids long. Germline lookup yields CDR1 MGHRA and CDR2 YSYEKL. Germline trimming cut 5 bases from V and 8 bases from J; bases unmatched to any gene: 7. CDR3 sequence (DNA): TGCGCCAGCAGCGGATTGGGACAGGGGGCGGATTCACCCCTCCACTTT. Translated, it gives CASSGLGQGADSPLHF.

The CDR3 DNA reads TGTGCCAGCAGCGCCGGGACAGGGGTTTTCTACGAGCAGTACTTC. Its protein product is CASSAGTGVFYEQYF. The chain carries TRBV7-2 and TRBJ2-7, with TRBD1 matching over 10 bases. Per germline, CDR1 SGHTA and CDR2 FQGNSA. The V segment lost 5 bases and the J segment 3 bases; nucleotides outside the gene matches: 7. The CDR3 has 15 amino acids.

The V gene is TRBV10-3, the J gene TRBJ1-2, with D possibly TRBD1 on 5 matching bases. The CDR3 covers 11 residues. Trimming shortened V by 6 bases and J by 8 bases, and 10 bases separated the two germline ends. CDR1 ENHRY and CDR2 SYGVKD come from the germline V gene. The CDR3 region has the DNA TGTGCCATCAGCGGGACTATGGGCTACACCTTC. This sequence encodes CAISGTMGYTF.

The chain links TRBV3-1 (or the pseudogene TRBV3-2) to TRBJ2-5; 10 bases fit TRBD1. The length of the CDR3 is 17 residues. Trimming took 3 bases from V and 4 from J; bases not matched to a gene: 11. The V gene's germline CDR1 is LGHDT and CDR2 YNNKEL (reference sequence). The CDR3 DNA reads as TGTGCCAGCAGCCAGTCCGGGGGGGACAGGGGACGAGAGACCCAGTACTTC. This codes for CASSQSGGDRGRETQYF.

This clone was found a few times. This chain's CDR3 is CSAKTGVEQYF. The CDR3 DNA reads as TGCAGTGCTAAGACAGGGGTCGAGCAGTACTTC. The chain carries TRBV20-1 and TRBJ2-7; 8 bases map to TRBD1. Germline trimming cut 4 bases from V and 6 bases from J; bases unmatched to any gene: 2. Germline V gene lookup returns CDR1 DFQATT and CDR2 SNEGSKA (reference sequence). The length of the CDR3 is 11 residues.

The chain carries TRBV20-1 and TRBJ2-6; TRBD2 might be the D (5 bases). Looked up from germline, CDR1 is DFQATT and CDR2 is SNEGSKA (reference sequence). Trimming left V 3 bases short and J 0 bases short, with 9 bases between. The CDR3 length is 15 residues. The CDR3 protein is CSASSGSSGANVLTF. The CDR3 DNA follows: TGCAGTGCTAGTTCGGGGAGCTCTGGGGCCAACGTCCTGACTTTC.

V gene TRBV12-3 or TRBV12-4 combines with J gene TRBJ1-1, with TRBD1 as a possible D gene (5 bases). V was clipped by 10 bases and J by 7 bases, with 16 bases between them. The CDR3 runs to 12 residues. The CDR3 region is CATAGWGGEAFF. DNA for the CDR3: TGTGCCACTGCGGGCTGGGGGGGTGAAGCTTTCTTT.

The chain combines TRBV19 with TRBJ1-1; no definite D call. Germline V CDR1 and CDR2: LNHDA, SQIVND (reference sequence). V shed 1 base and J shed 5 bases, with 8 bases lying between them. This CDR3 comprises 13 residues. CDR3 sequence reads: CASSIGQKTEAFF. The CDR3 region has the DNA TGTGCCAGTAGTATAGGCCAGAAGACTGAAGCTTTCTTT.

The gene calls are TRBV12-3 or TRBV12-4 and TRBJ1-1; possible D gene TRBD1, 6 bases. The CDR3 is 13 amino acids. Trimming removed 6 bases at V and 4 bases at J, with 12 bases between. This CDR3 reads CASSIGGPTEAFF. The DNA for the CDR3 is TGTGCCAGCAGCATCGGGGGGCCCACTGAAGCTTTCTTT.

This clone was picked up one time. The rearrangement uses TRBV11-2 and TRBJ2-1; a weak D match, TRBD1 (6 bases). The CDR3 is 15 residues long. Trimming pared 1 base from V and 6 bases from J, leaving 13 bases between. Germline V gene lookup returns CDR1 SGHAT and CDR2 FQNNGV. As DNA, the CDR3 is TGTGCCAGCAGCTTAGGACAGGTGTTTAGCAATGAGCAGTTCTTC. Its translation: CASSLGQVFSNEQFF.

The V and J genes are TRBV28 and TRBJ1-2, with D possibly TRBD1 on 5 matching bases. CDR1 is MDHEN and CDR2 is SYDVKM in the germline V gene. V was cut by 7 bases and J by 6 bases, with 12 bases left in between. CDR3 length equals 12 residues. The CDR3, as DNA: TGTGCCAGCACGGCAGGGAGGAATGGCTACACCTTC. Its translation: CASTAGRNGYTF.

The chain is built from TRBV7-2 and TRBJ2-3, with 8 nucleotides matching TRBD2. Germline CDR1 is SGHTA and CDR2 is FQGNSA. J lost 6 bases, V lost 5 bases, and 7 bases had no gene match. CDR3 length: 14 residues. In DNA form, the CDR3 reads TGTGCCAGCAGCCTGGGACTAGGAACGGATACGCAGTATTTT. Encoded protein: CASSLGLGTDTQYF.

The chain couples TRBV7-7 to TRBJ2-2; 8 bases line up with TRBD2. V shed 1 base and J 0 bases; nucleotides not matched to a gene: 4. The CDR3 length is 17 residues. Germline loops: CDR1 SSHAT, CDR2 FNYEAQ (reference sequence). CDR3 in amino acids: CASSLVTSGTNTGELFF. Written as DNA, the CDR3 is TGTGCCAGCAGCTTAGTTACTAGCGGTACGAACACCGGGGAGCTGTTTTTT.

V is TRBV10-3 and J is TRBJ2-5; TRBD2 matches 7 bases. This CDR3 contains 18 residues. V lost 0 bases to trimming and J lost 2 bases; unmatched junction nucleotides: 12. CDR1 is ENHRY and CDR2 is SYGVKD in the germline V gene. The CDR3 sequence: CAISESALGGGYQETQYF. In nucleotides, the CDR3 is TGTGCCATCAGTGAGTCCGCGTTAGGCGGGGGATATCAAGAGACCCAGTACTTC.

This chain joins TRBV18 and TRBJ2-1, with 7 bases matching TRBD1. With V trimmed by 2 bases and J by 9 bases, 7 bases remained unmatched. Germline CDR1 is KGHSH and CDR2 is LQKENI. The CDR3 is made up of 14 amino acids. The CDR3 region is CASSPMEGGIEQFF. The CDR3, as DNA: TGTGCCAGCTCACCAATGGAAGGGGGCATTGAGCAGTTCTTC. Based on the CDR3 plus reference TRBV18 and TRBJ2-1, the full variable domain is NAGVMQNPRHLVRRRGQEARLRCSPMKGHSHVYWYRQLPEEGLKFMVYLQKENIIDESGMPKERFSAEFPKEGPSILRIQQVVRGDSAAYFCASSPMEGGIEQFFGPGTRLTVL.

The chain uses TRBV9 and TRBJ2-5; 7 positions agree with TRBD2. This CDR3 comprises 15 residues. V dropped 6 bases and J dropped 5; count of bases not matched to a gene: 13. Germline V CDR1 and CDR2: SGDLS, YYNGEE. The CDR3 region has the DNA TGTGCCAGCACGAGAGGACTAGACCTAAGGGAGACCCAGTACTTC. It is translated as CASTRGLDLRETQYF. Variable domain in full (rest from reference TRBV9 and TRBJ2-5): DSGVTQTPKHLITATGQRVTLRCSPRSGDLSVYWYQQSLDQGLQFLIQYYNGEERAKGNILERFSAQQFPDLHSELNLSSLELGDSALYFCASTRGLDLRETQYFGPGTRLLVL.

This rearrangement joins TRBV4-2 to TRBJ1-2, with 9 bases matching TRBD1. Germline V gene data show CDR1 as LGHNA and CDR2 as YNFKEQ. The CDR3 covers 16 residues. J was trimmed by 6 bases and V by 2 bases; bases with no gene match: 10. The CDR3 nucleotides read TGTGCCAGCAGCCAATCCCGGGACAGGGTTTGGAATGGCTACACCTTC. This gives the protein CASSQSRDRVWNGYTF.

This clone was counted once. This sequence joins TRBV28 and TRBJ1-5, with 7 bases matching TRBD1. The CDR3 loop spans 13 amino acids. Germline V gene sequence: CDR1 MDHEN, CDR2 SYDVKM. Trimming at V came to 9 bases and at J to 2 bases, leaving 4 bases not matched to a gene. CDR3 nucleotide sequence: TGTGCCAGTACTACAGGGGGCAATCAGCCCCAGCATTTT. It specifies CASTTGGNQPQHF.

This sequence joins TRBV6-2 or TRBV6-3 and TRBJ2-7; maybe TRBD2 (5 bases). Germline-derived CDR1 and CDR2 are MNHEY and SVGEGT. V was clipped by 2 bases and J by 7 bases, with 12 bases between them. This CDR3 contains 13 residues. CDR3 DNA sequence: TGTGCCAGCAGTTACCCCATATCGGGAGAGCAGTACTTC. This sequence encodes CASSYPISGEQYF.

The count of this clone is one. This chain connects TRBV4-3 to TRBJ2-7; D possibly corresponds to TRBD1 (5 bases). V shed 1 base and J shed 4 bases, with 17 bases lying between them. Per germline, CDR1 LGHNA and CDR2 YSLEER. The CDR3 has 16 amino acids. The CDR3 sequence: CASSQVAQGLLYEQYF. CDR3 DNA: TGCGCCAGCAGCCAAGTCGCCCAGGGTTTGTTATACGAGCAGTACTTC.

V is TRBV28 and J is TRBJ1-1; a weak D match, TRBD1 (5 bases). Trimming took 3 bases from V and 0 from J, leaving 14 bases between them. CDR1 and CDR2 from the germline V gene are MDHEN and SYDVKM. The CDR3 is 16 residues long. Here the CDR3 reads CASSFGTIPLNTEAFF. Here the CDR3 DNA reads TGTGCCAGCAGTTTTGGGACTATTCCCTTGAACACTGAAGCTTTCTTT.

The chain couples TRBV2 to TRBJ1-1, with D unresolved. The CDR3 has 14 amino acids. V was trimmed by 9 bases and J by 3 bases, leaving 17 bases between them. The germline gives CDR1 SNHLY, CDR2 FYNNEI. The CDR3 protein is CARNGPGRDTEAFF. CDR3 in DNA: TGTGCCAGAAACGGACCCGGGCGGGACACTGAAGCTTTCTTT. The variable domain in full, completed from reference TRBV2 and TRBJ1-1, reads EPEVTQTPSHQVTQMGQEVILRCVPISNHLYFYWYRQILGQKVEFLVSFYNNEISEKSEIFDDQFSVERPDGSNFTLKIRSTKLEDSAMYFCARNGPGRDTEAFFGQGTRLTVV.